The 25 T cell receptor beta chains below come from one sample, sequenced in a study of regulatory T cells in long-lasting Graves disease. Assembly of TCR beta libraries relied on iRepertoire HTBI primers together with Arm-PCR of CDR3 regions. TCRdb reprocessed the multiplex PCR reads via MiXCR and lists one record per CDR3 protein. The sample includes 400,000 to 550,000 distinct CDR3 sequences, roughly 15% of them seen just once. Time point of the sample: newly diagnosed GD, antithyroid drugs for less than 3 months. RNA isolated from PBMCs was used to make the TCR library. In addition, the sample was reused for a study of T cells in Graves' hyperthyroidism and ophthalmopathy.

This specimen was peripheral blood mononuclear cells (PBMCs), taken at new diagnosis, from a patient treated with antithyroid drugs. These receptors came from a woman younger than 45 with Graves disease.

This clonotype has just a few counts. The CDR3 bases are TGTGCCAGTAGAATGGATAGCGGACCTTACGAGCAGTACTTC. Translation gives CASRMDSGPYEQYF. The rearrangement joins TRBV19 to TRBJ2-7, with TRBD2 as a possible D gene (6 bases). The CDR3 has 14 residues. V was pared by 6 bases and J by 4 bases, with 16 bases between. Germline V gives CDR1 LNHDA, CDR2 SQIVND (reference sequence).

This clonotype was seen repeatedly, ten times or more. The rearrangement joins TRBV6-1 to TRBJ1-2, with D possibly being TRBD1 (5 bases). With 7 bases removed from V and 3 bases from J, the gap between germline ends came to 33 bases. This CDR3 comprises 20 residues. CDR1 and CDR2 (germline): MNHNS, SASEGT. The CDR3 loop is CASTQITKRGALRVHYGYTF. DNA of the CDR3: TGTGCCAGCACCCAAATCACGAAAAGGGGAGCTCTCAGGGTCCACTATGGCTACACCTTC.

This clonotype was detected many times. The V call is TRBV7-9, the J call TRBJ1-1; tentative D call: TRBD1 (6 bases). V lost 5 bases and J lost 7, with 14 bases in between. The CDR3 has 13 residues. The germline gives CDR1 SEHNR, CDR2 FQNEAQ (reference sequence). CDR3 residues: CASSPRRTVEAFF. In nucleotides, the CDR3 is TGTGCCAGCAGCCCGCGGCGGACAGTTGAAGCTTTCTTT.

This clonotype was recorded many times. The rearrangement links TRBV12-3 or TRBV12-4 to TRBJ1-1, with D maybe TRBD1 (5 bases). Trimming pared 3 bases from V and 7 bases from J, leaving 6 bases between. The CDR3 loop spans 11 amino acids. The CDR3 nucleotides read TGTGCCAGCAGTTTTGGGGGTGAAGCTTTCTTT. This sequence encodes CASSFGGEAFF.

This rearrangement joins TRBV9 to TRBJ2-1; 11 positions match TRBD2. The germline gives CDR1 SGDLS, CDR2 YYNGEE. The CDR3 runs 16 residues. The trim removed 2 bases at V and 7 bases at J, leaving 8 bases unmatched. CDR3 residues: CASSVEGLAVLNEQFF. The CDR3 DNA is TGTGCCAGCAGCGTGGAGGGACTAGCGGTCTTAAATGAGCAGTTCTTC.

This clonotype was observed at least ten times. The V gene is TRBV10-2, the J gene TRBJ2-7; TRBD1 aligns across 10 bases. Germline V gene lookup returns CDR1 WSHSY and CDR2 SAAADI. Germline trimming cut 8 bases from V and 7 bases from J; bases unmatched to any gene: 5. The CDR3 is 12 residues long. CDR3 sequence (DNA): TGCGCCAGCGAGGGACAGGGGTGGGAGCAGTACTTC. It yields the protein CASEGQGWEQYF.

This chain links TRBV2 with TRBJ2-6; TRBD1 aligns across 9 bases. This CDR3 has 16 amino acids. Germline-derived CDR1 and CDR2 are SNHLY and FYNNEI. Trimming cost V 10 bases and J 3 bases; bases outside gene matches: 10. DNA for the CDR3: TGTGCCACGCGACAGGGGGTACGGGTTGGGGCCAACGTCCTGACTTTC. This gives the protein CATRQGVRVGANVLTF.

This clonotype was detected ten times or more. The CDR3 here is CASTIQGIDEQYF. The CDR3 coding sequence is TGTGCCAGCACCATACAGGGTATCGACGAGCAGTACTTC. The V and J genes are TRBV28 and TRBJ2-7, with D maybe TRBD1 (6 bases). Looked up from germline, CDR1 is MDHEN and CDR2 is SYDVKM. Trimming shortened V by 7 bases and J by 5 bases, and 15 bases separated the two germline ends. CDR3 length equals 13 residues.

This clonotype was found once. The rearrangement links TRBV28 to TRBJ2-5; 12 bases fit TRBD2. CDR1 and CDR2 (germline): MDHEN, SYDVKM. J gave up 4 bases and V 1 base, and 19 bases lay outside the gene matches. This CDR3 is built from 21 residues. DNA for the CDR3: TGTGCCAGCAGTTTATTTGTGACTAGCGGGAGAGGTACTACACTTAGAGAGACCCAGTACTTC. Translated: CASSLFVTSGRGTTLRETQYF. Using reference TRBV28 and TRBJ2-5 for the parts outside the CDR3, the full variable domain is DVKVTQSSRYLVKRTGEKVFLECVQDMDHENMFWYRQDPGLGLRLIYFSYDVKMKEKGDIPEGYSVSREKKERFSLILESASTNQTSMYLCASSLFVTSGRGTTLRETQYFGPGTRLLVL.

The sample holds many counts of this clonotype. The chain employs TRBV3-1 and TRBJ2-1, with no clear D. V lost 3 bases, J lost 0 bases, and 3 bases lay in between. The CDR3 extends over 13 amino acids. In germline, CDR1 is LGHDT, CDR2 YNNKEL (reference sequence). CDR3 loop: CASSHRSYNEQFF. The CDR3 DNA is TGTGCCAGCAGCCACCGCTCCTACAATGAGCAGTTCTTC.

Concerning this clonotype itself: One base away lies a much larger clone, so this may be a sequencing read error. The genes are TRBV12-3 or TRBV12-4 and TRBJ2-3; D is possibly TRBD2 (5 bases). The CDR3 runs to 14 residues. The CDR3 bases are TGTGCCAGCAGTTCTTCCCCCTCGATGAGTGAGCGGTACTTC. This translates into CASSSSPSMSERYF.

Concerning this clonotype: Just one base apart from a much larger clone, this may be a read error. The chain carries TRBV2 and TRBJ1-1; D is uncertain. CDR1 and CDR2 from the germline V gene are SNHLY and FYNNEI. This CDR3 is built from 13 residues. CDR3 region: CATSFGEYTDAFF. CDR3 DNA sequence: TGTGCTACTTCATTTGGAGAGTACACTGATGCTTTCTTT.

This clonotype was seen ten or more times. The rearrangement uses TRBV7-2 and TRBJ2-3; TRBD2 aligns across 14 bases. The CDR3 totals 16 residues. From germline, CDR1 is SGHTA and CDR2 FQGNSA. Trimming took 4 bases from V and 6 from J; bases not matched to a gene: 6. As DNA, the CDR3 is TGTGCCAGCAGCTCGACTAGCGGGAGGGCCGGTGATACGCAGTATTTT. Residues: CASSSTSGRAGDTQYF.

This clonotype came up many times. This sequence joins TRBV13 and TRBJ2-7, with TRBD1 matching over 9 bases. From germline, CDR1 is PRHDT and CDR2 FYEKMQ (reference sequence). Trimming cost V 4 bases and J 5 bases; bases outside gene matches: 9. This CDR3 is built from 15 residues. The CDR3 here is CASSSFGDRAHEQYF. DNA for the CDR3: TGTGCCAGCAGCTCATTCGGGGACAGGGCTCACGAGCAGTACTTC.

This clonotype was found once. V gene TRBV5-4 combines with J gene TRBJ2-3; the D gene is possibly TRBD2 (5 bases). V was trimmed by 4 bases and J by 6 bases, leaving 21 bases between them. The CDR3 extends over 16 amino acids. Germline V gene lookup returns CDR1 SGHNT and CDR2 YYREEE (reference sequence). The CDR3 DNA follows: TGTGCCAGCAGCCTCCCCAATGGCGGGCAAATGGATACGCAGTATTTT. Amino acid sequence: CASSLPNGGQMDTQYF.

In this sample, this clonotype turned up a few times. The chain uses TRBV10-2 and TRBJ2-1, with a tentative D call TRBD2 (6 bases). The germline V gene encodes CDR1 WSHSY and CDR2 SAAADI. Trimming stripped 0 bases from V and 2 bases from J, with 8 bases between. The CDR3 loop spans 15 amino acids. CDR3 loop: CASSESGLTYNEQFF. The CDR3 coding sequence is TGCGCCAGCAGTGAGTCGGGACTTACCTACAATGAGCAGTTCTTC.

In its sample, this clonotype was seen many times. The chain employs TRBV6-5 and TRBJ1-1; 7 bases fit TRBD1. The junction had 2 bases not matched to a gene; V was cut back by 0 bases and J by 7 bases. Germline V gives CDR1 MNHEY, CDR2 SVGAGI. This CDR3 spans 13 amino acids. CDR3 coding DNA: TGTGCCAGCAGTTACTCGGGACAGTATGAAGCTTTCTTT. Translated: CASSYSGQYEAFF.

Many counts were recorded for this clonotype. V and J are TRBV20-1 and TRBJ2-1, with a weak D call TRBD1 (5 bases). Trimming removed 4 bases at V and 0 bases at J, with 16 bases between. The CDR3 has 16 residues. The germline V gene encodes CDR1 DFQATT and CDR2 SNEGSKA (reference sequence). The CDR3 nucleotides read TGCAGTGCTAATCAGGGCTGGCCTAGCTCCTACAATGAGCAGTTCTTC. It translates to CSANQGWPSSYNEQFF.

This chain links TRBV4-3 with TRBJ2-1; TRBD2 aligns across 9 bases. Judging by the DNA end, TRBJ2-5 fits better; the J call may be wrong. The CDR3 runs to 14 residues. CDR1 LGHNA and CDR2 YSLEER come from the germline V gene. The CDR3 here is CASSQDRTSARQYF. As DNA, the CDR3 is TGCGCCAGCAGCCAAGATAGGACTAGCGCCCGCCAGTACTTC.

This clonotype was counted at least ten times. This chain uses TRBV27 with TRBJ1-2; D is undetermined. The V gene lost 10 bases and the J gene lost 7 bases, with 19 bases spanning the gap. Germline lookup yields CDR1 MNHEY and CDR2 SMNVEV (reference sequence). The CDR3 is made up of 13 amino acids. The CDR3 loop reads CATSPSSSLGYTF. CDR3 DNA sequence: TGTGCCACCTCCCCCTCGAGTTCTCTTGGCTACACCTTC.

As for this clonotype: Being one base from a much bigger clone, this may be a read error. The CDR3 DNA is TGTGCCAGCGGTGACTTACCGACAGGGGCCAGTGAAGCTTTCTTT. Encoded protein: CASGDLPTGASEAFF. The chain joins TRBV6-1 to TRBJ1-1, with 8 bases identical to TRBD1. The CDR3 has 15 residues. Germline lookup yields CDR1 MNHNS and CDR2 SASEGT.

There are many counts of this clonotype. The chain carries TRBV12-3 or TRBV12-4 and TRBJ1-2; 7 positions agree with TRBD1. Trimming removed 5 bases from V and 7 bases from J; junction bases left unmatched: 10. The CDR3 extends over 14 amino acids. CDR3 in DNA: TGTGCCAGCAGTCCCCCGACAGGGCTGAGTGGCTACACCTTC. Translated, it gives CASSPPTGLSGYTF.

At least ten counts were recorded for this clonotype. The rearrangement links TRBV30 to TRBJ1-5; no clear D. In germline, CDR1 is GTSNPN, CDR2 SVGIG (reference sequence). Trimming stripped 2 bases from V and 6 bases from J, with 11 bases between. The length of the CDR3 is 13 residues. The CDR3, as DNA: TGTGCCTGGAGTTCCCTGACGGGTCAGCCCCAGCATTTT. This sequence encodes CAWSSLTGQPQHF.

This clonotype showed up many times. V gene TRBV2 combines with J gene TRBJ1-4, with D perhaps matching TRBD1 (6 bases). Germline CDR1 is SNHLY and CDR2 is FYNNEI. The V end was cut by 5 bases, the J end by 6 bases, with 13 bases between. The length of the CDR3 is 14 residues. CDR3 bases: TGTGCCAGCAGTTATGACAGGAGGGATGAAAAACTGTTTTTT. Residues: CASSYDRRDEKLFF.

There are a few counts of this clonotype. The V call is TRBV6-5, the J call TRBJ2-1, with a possible D match to TRBD2 (5 bases). The CDR3 is 13 amino acids. The V end lost 4 bases, the J end lost 7 bases, and 11 bases lay between the germline ends. The germline CDR1 and CDR2 sequences are MNHEY and SVGAGI. CDR3: CASSSLLVNEQFF. CDR3 coding DNA: TGTGCCAGCAGTTCTCTACTAGTTAATGAGCAGTTCTTC.